The rows below give T cell receptor beta chains drawn from one sample of a study of T cells in Graves' hyperthyroidism and ophthalmopathy. TCRdb passed the multiplex PCR reads through MiXCR, listing each CDR3 protein once. The sample gives approximately 600,000 distinct CDR3 sequences, about a fifth of which show up once; 34% is in the top ten. The specimen sequenced was blood. The receptor source for this set is a man aged 30-40 years with Graves' ophthalmopathy. The CDR3 runs from the conserved cysteine through the conserved F or W. The order of the fields is D gene, V gene, clone size, J gene, CDR3 DNA, CDR3 protein. The D gene is left open where the match is weak. Clone size, where shown, is once, few, many, or a class for clones that have expanded.

TRBD2	TRBV2	few	TRBJ2-5	TGTGCCAGCAGGGGGACTAGCGGACGAATGTTCCAAGAGACCCAGTACTTC	CASRGTSGRMFQETQYF
-	TRBV28	-	TRBJ1-1	TGTGCCAGCAGTTTATGGGGAGCCAGAGGCACTAAAGCTTTCTTT	CASSLWGARGTKAFF
-	TRBV2	many	TRBJ1-2	TGTGCCAGCAGTGACGCAGGCAGGGGCTATGGCTACACCTTC	CASSDAGRGYGYTF
TRBD1	TRBV20-1	many	TRBJ1-5	TGCAGTGCCGTACATGACAGGGGGGCTCAGCCCCAGCATTTT	CSAVHDRGAQPQHF
-	TRBV28	many	TRBJ1-1	TGTGCCAGCTCATCGACAGGACGCAGGGAAGCTTTCTTT	CASSSTGRREAFF
-	TRBV7-6	few	TRBJ2-6	TGTGCCAGCAGCCCAAGGGTCGACTCTGGGGCCAACGTCCTGACTTTC	CASSPRVDSGANVLTF
-	TRBV6-6	-	TRBJ2-1	TGTGCCAGCAGTTACTCGATAGTATACAATGAGCAGTTCTTC	CASSYSIVYNEQFF
TRBD2	TRBV5-1	many	TRBJ2-4	TGCGCCAGCAGCTTGGCGGGACTAGAGTTAGCCAAAAACATTCAGTACTTC	CASSLAGLELAKNIQYF
-	TRBV20-1	many	TRBJ1-1	TGCAGTGCTAGGGGGGACGGTAACACTGAAGCTTTCTTT	CSARGDGNTEAFF
-	TRBV9	-	TRBJ2-6	TGTGCCAGCAGCGGATTACATGGGGTAGACTCTGGGGCCAACGTCCTGACTTTC	CASSGLHGVDSGANVLTF
-	TRBV4-1	-	TRBJ2-7	TGCGCCAGCAGCCAAGATGTCGCGGGACCCTCCTACGAGCAGTACTTC	CASSQDVAGPSYEQYF
TRBD1	TRBV5-8	few	TRBJ2-7	TGTGCCAGCCCCGGGACAGCACTCTACGAGCAGTACTTC	CASPGTALYEQYF
TRBD1	TRBV18	-	TRBJ2-7	TGTGCCAGCTCACCCCAGACAGGGAATGGTTTCTACGAGCAGTACTTC	CASSPQTGNGFYEQYF
-	TRBV19	-	TRBJ2-7	TGTGCCAGTAGTATTAGGGGAGACGGGAGCCCCTACGAGCAGTACTTC	CASSIRGDGSPYEQYF
-	TRBV18	-	TRBJ2-2	TGTGCCAGCTCCAGTCTACGAGCGAACACCGGGGAGCTGTTTTTT	CASSSLRANTGELFF
TRBD2	TRBV20-1	many	TRBJ2-1	TGCAGTGCTAGATCGACTAGCGGGAGGGCCGATGAGCAGTTCTTC	CSARSTSGRADEQFF
TRBD2	TRBV24-1	-	TRBJ2-3	TGTGCCATCGGGACTAGCGGCACAGATACGCAGTATTTT	CAIGTSGTDTQYF
-	TRBV5-6	few	TRBJ1-5	TGTGCCAGCAGTTGGGCTAACCATCTGGGCAGCAATCAGCCCCAGCATTTT	CASSWANHLGSNQPQHF
TRBD2	TRBV29-1	-	TRBJ2-7	TGCAGCGTTGAAATACCTAGCGGGAGGGCCTTCTACGAGCAGTACTTC	CSVEIPSGRAFYEQYF
-	TRBV28	few	TRBJ2-2	TGTGCCAGCGCGAGGGAAACCGGGGAGCTGTTTTTT	CASARETGELFF
TRBD2	TRBV7-2	few	TRBJ2-3	TGTGCCAGCAGCCCGAGGGGACTAGCGGGAGGGCTAGATACGCAGTATTTT	CASSPRGLAGGLDTQYF
TRBD1	TRBV7-9	-	TRBJ1-1	TGTGCCAGCAGCTCGGGACAGGGACAAGTGGGTGAAGCTTTCTTT	CASSSGQGQVGEAFF
TRBD2	TRBV6-2/TRBV6-3	few	TRBJ2-7	TGTGCCAGCAGTTACTCGAGTCCAGCGGGAGGGCCCTACGAGCAGTACTTC	CASSYSSPAGGPYEQYF
TRBD1	TRBV30	few	TRBJ2-7	TGTGCCTGGAGTGTGACAGGGTCCGAGCAGTACTTC	CAWSVTGSEQYF
TRBD1	TRBV6-1	-	TRBJ1-2	TGTGCCAGCAGTTCCAGGACAGGAGGGGTCTATGGCTACACCTTC	CASSSRTGGVYGYTF